This T cell receptor (beta chain) comes out of a study of T cell responses to AZD1222 COVID-19 vaccine. General study points: Regions 160-218 and 743-854 held dominance among vaccine-associated CD4 TCRs, which spanned spike. Recipients of AZD1222 seropositive at baseline numbered only five or six. Close to half of spike-specific TCRs reportedly recognize unmutated variant regions.

Trimming left V 5 bases short and J 4 bases short, with 3 bases between. The CDR3 spans 11 residues. Germline values: CDR1 MNHNY, CDR2 SVGAGI (reference sequence). The repertoire was sequenced with immunoSEQ multiplex PCR; TCRdb's copy has only in-frame clones and lacks some. The top ten clones hold roughly 10% of a sample with around 190,000 clones, around 90% of them seen once. Notes on this clone: Its antigen remains unknown.

The material sequenced was peripheral blood, taken 28 days after the second AZD1222 dose. The chain joins TRBV6-6 to TRBJ2-4; no firm D call. The receptor's source is an adult who received the AZD1222 COVID-19 vaccine. The CDR3 reads CASSEKNIQYF. In DNA, the CDR3 is TGTGCCAGCAGTGAGAAAAACATTCAGTACTTC.